This TCR beta chain was sequenced in a study of cytomegalovirus exposure and HLA in healthy donors (dated by TCRdb to 2016 to 2017). For the study in its entirety: An earlier analysis of about 560 of the donors reported approximately 260 Gb of sequence data and about 120 million unique TCR beta sequences obtained from around 170 million T cells. Alongside the repertoire data, information on donor age, sex, ethnicity and CMV serostatus was compiled. Besides the first cohort of around 700 subjects, a separate validation cohort made up of around 120 different subjects was used. An early release that covered 640 HLA-typed donors contained approximately 300 gigabases of sequencing data and roughly 84 million unique TCR sequences. Because of strong linkage in the cohort, four to six DR-DQ haplotypes were treated as single units for association and clustering. Every repertoire in the discovery cohort had been generated on one and the same sequencing platform. The study was designed to test whether signatures of past pathogen exposure could be identified by cataloging public T cell receptors. Across about 380 genotyped donors of the cohort, an average of about 200,000 unique TCR beta nucleotide sequences per donor were sequenced, and approximately 17% of those sequences were non-productive. A later genetic analysis used genome-wide SNP genotypes for about three fifths of the 666 donors, treating that subset as a discovery cohort. The number of typed donors differed by locus: about 629-630 for A, B, C, DRB1 and DQB1; 500 to 550 for DQA1; approximately 600 for DPA1; and roughly 470 for DPB1. A later analysis re-analyzed previously published TCR beta repertoires from 666 donors and added high-resolution HLA genotyping to study TCR occurrence patterns. The study combined high-throughput TCR immunosequencing, statistical association of individual TCRs with disease status, and machine learning to predict cytomegalovirus infection status. The later analysis used no new phenotypic data to find candidate immune exposures, relying instead on TCR beta sequences and their occurrence across donors. To decide whether each TCR beta V gene segment behaved as functional or pseudogenic, an earlier analysis of nearly 600 of the donors relied on high-throughput TCR beta sequencing. HLA typing covered class I and class II loci at four-digit resolution. The study profiled the T cell repertoires of fewer than 850 subjects by immunosequencing and related them to cytomegalovirus serostatus. Of the roughly 400 genotyped donors, about 84% fell in the genetic ancestry cluster associated with self-reported Caucasian donors. Overall study results and their limits: A total of around 150 TCR beta chains were listed by the study as associated with cytomegalovirus. Compared with the roughly 670-donor mean, donors in an Asian-associated ancestry cluster had fewer N-insertions in productive TCRs, according to a later genetic analysis. Only TCR beta chains were sequenced in this cohort, and the absence of alpha or paired-chain data limited detectable features. A later analysis reported that several top co-occurrence clusters appeared linked to parvovirus B19, influenza, CMV and Epstein-Barr virus. Because HLA typing was missing for some donors at each locus, association tests included only the typed subset. Some IMGT-functional V segments, including TRBV6-2 and TRBV6-3, could not be told apart with the 87-base-pair reads, so those segments were excluded. An association between a missense DCLRE1C variant and V-gene and J-gene trimming of TCR beta chains was found in a later genetic analysis and replicated in an independent cohort. At a false discovery rate of 0.05, a later analysis linked some 17,000 TCR beta sequences to specific HLA alleles. Correlated functional status among segregating V segments might reflect linkage disequilibrium, but an unknown experimental factor could not be ruled out. In a later analysis, most CMV-associated TCR beta chains were found to appear HLA-restricted, with HLA associations seemingly driven largely by CMV exposure. Immune exposure information for the cohort was limited to CMV serostatus. A further reported finding was that TCR beta sequences accurately predicted the HLA-A and HLA-B alleles for most subjects in the first cohort. A group of highly shared sequence variants was considered likely to be a technical artifact of the sequencing pipeline. An earlier analysis of around 500 of the donors showed that most TCR beta V segments appeared in productive rearrangements either about 87% or about 30% of the time, which broadly matched IMGT annotations. The authors suggested that the approach could potentially be generalized to other disease states and immunological phenotypes. In a later analysis, TCR association rates were found to vary across HLA loci, with the most associated TCRs seen for DRB1 alleles and the fewest for HLA-C alleles. When HLA alleles, especially DR and DQ, strongly co-occurred, attributing TCR associations to individual alleles was difficult. About 17 rarely observed V segments, including chromosome 9 orphons, were excluded from the earlier analysis of some 590 of the donors because counts were too low. The classifier was reported to diagnose cytomegalovirus status with high specificity and sensitivity in both the original cohort and the validation cohort. A few of the identified cytomegalovirus-associated TCR beta chains were confirmed in vitro to be specific for cytomegalovirus antigens. Compared with equally common non-associated chains, HLA-associated TCR beta chains in a later analysis were more clonally expanded and had lower generation probabilities. Across donors, most TCR sequences were observed very rarely, whereas some public TCRs were present in many individuals. Presence/absence analyses assumed roughly uniform sequencing depth across donors, an assumption that may not hold.

V sheds 1 base and J sheds 2 bases, leaving 11 bases between their ends. From the cysteine through the phenylalanine, the CDR3 covers 15 amino acids. The sequence is cut down to CDR3 DNA, 45 bases in frame from base 1. CDR1 is given as MNHNS and CDR2 as SASEGT, both from the germline V gene. The method was the immunoSEQ multiplex PCR assay. For the multiplex PCR, a mixture combining 60 forward primers for TCR Vbeta segments and 13 reverse primers for TCR Jbeta segments was used. The CDR3 region of rearranged TCR beta genes was amplified from genomic DNA by a multiplex PCR assay. On the Illumina HiSeq System, the amplified TCR beta libraries were sequenced as 87-base-pair reads. Concerning the study's data processing: In a later analysis, some 80 million unique TCR beta chains were counted across the 666 repertoires, and roughly 9.9 million of these chains were shared by at least two donors. Raw reads were error-corrected and collapsed into unique sequences with a nearest-neighbor algorithm that merged closely related sequences to remove PCR and sequencing errors. Alignment of CDR3 sequences to IMGT reference sequences was used to assign V, D and J gene segments. For a sequence to be retained, a match of at least six nucleotides was required to both a V gene segment and a J gene segment. A rearrangement was called productive if the CDR3 had no stop codons and remained in frame with V and J, and every other rearrangement was called non-productive. Following IMGT convention, CDR3 was defined as the stretch from the second conserved V-encoded cysteine up to the conserved J-encoded phenylalanine. In an earlier analysis of some 550 of the donors, sequences lacking an unambiguous match to a single V gene segment were excluded. In an earlier analysis of several hundred of the donors, V segments were called functional above 56.7% productive rearrangements and were called segregating when the between-donor standard deviation exceeded 5%. A statistical classification framework was built for diagnosing cytomegalovirus status from the catalog of TCR beta chain sequences. In a later analysis, V and J genes were assigned by comparing TCR nucleotide sequences against IMGT/GENE-DB human TR gene sequences. In a later analysis, CDR3 sequences and most-parsimonious VDJ recombination scenarios were assigned using the TCRdist pipeline. In a later analysis, every TCR beta chain was defined by the combination of its CDR3 amino acid sequence and its V-gene family, and reads without a unique V-gene family were dropped. In a later analysis, 450 to 600 highly shared, low-generation-probability nucleotide sequences were removed to address suspected cross-contamination and a sequencing artifact. In a later analysis, a clonal expansion index for each public chain was calculated from normalized within-repertoire ranks of inferred template counts. In a later analysis, generation probabilities were computed using a VDJ recombination model fitted to out-of-frame rearrangements, and the results were checked against IGoR. In a later analysis, TCR-TCR, TCR-HLA and TCR-CMV co-occurrence was scored with hypergeometric tests, and a repertoire-size bias correction was applied to TCR pairs. In a later analysis, false discovery rates were estimated by permuting HLA or CMV assignments 20 times. A later analysis grouped co-occurring TCRs with DBSCAN, adding TCRdist sequence similarity when clustering within HLA-allele-positive subsets. Repertoires with fewer than 30,000 or more than 120,000 public chains were left out of co-occurrence clustering, as were four to six repertoires with anomalous nucleotide sharing. The source is immuneACCESS, and TCRdb retained only in-frame sequences with V and J called. Part of the clones is not carried over; for the studies checked, unresolved V genes explain less than half of this, and the remainder is unexplained. The V and J calls and clone size were taken over from that table, and D and trimming were inferred from the DNA. The table for this sample lists around 130,000 clones; roughly 80% of them were counted only once. Roughly 4.2% of the sample rests with the top ten.

The cohort consisted of hundreds of healthy bone marrow donors. All cohort members were sampled while nominally healthy, although unrecorded immune exposures were likely present. The donor was CMV seronegative and belonged to the group of over 300 seronegative cohort members. A peripheral blood sample was provided by each donor, and peripheral blood mononuclear cells were used for TCR beta sequencing. Genomic DNA extraction from the blood cell samples was performed with the Qiagen DNeasy Blood Extraction Kit. In this sample, this clone turned up once. The antigen it recognizes is unknown. No base quality values were provided; no much bigger clone lies one nucleotide off.

The V gene is TRBV6-1 and the J gene is TRBJ1-1; D gene: possibly TRBD1, on 5 matching bases. This receptor was taken from a woman between 40 and 50 years old in good health and CMV-seronegative. Material for sequencing was PBMCs. The CDR3 has the sequence CASSEEPRANTEAFF. In nucleotides, the sequence is TGTGCCAGCAGTGAAGAACCCAGGGCTAACACTGAAGCTTTCTTT.